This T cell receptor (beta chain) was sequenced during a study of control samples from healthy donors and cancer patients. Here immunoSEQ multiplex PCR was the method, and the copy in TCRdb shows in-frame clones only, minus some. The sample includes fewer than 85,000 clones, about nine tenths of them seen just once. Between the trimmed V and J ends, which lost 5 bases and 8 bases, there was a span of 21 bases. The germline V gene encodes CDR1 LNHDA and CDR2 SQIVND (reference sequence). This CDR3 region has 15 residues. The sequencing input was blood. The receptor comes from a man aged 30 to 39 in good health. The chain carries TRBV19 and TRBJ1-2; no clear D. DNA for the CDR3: TGTGCCAGTAGTCCCTCCAAGACGGATTTTTGGGGCTACACCTTC. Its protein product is CASSPSKTDFWGYTF.